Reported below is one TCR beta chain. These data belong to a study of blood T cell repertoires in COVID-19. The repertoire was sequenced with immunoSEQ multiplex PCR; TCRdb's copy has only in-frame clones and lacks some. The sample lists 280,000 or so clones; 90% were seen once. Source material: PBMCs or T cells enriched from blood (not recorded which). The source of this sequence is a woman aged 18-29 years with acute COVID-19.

This chain's CDR3 is CASSPFASYGYTF. In nucleotides, the CDR3 is TGCGCCAGCAGCCCATTCGCGTCGTATGGCTACACCTTC. This chain connects TRBV5-1 to TRBJ1-2; D ambiguous. The V gene's germline CDR1 is SGHRS and CDR2 YFSETQ. CDR3 length: 13 amino acids. V was cut by 4 bases and J by 5 bases, with 12 bases left in between.